The clone carrying this TCR beta chain was counted only a few times. Its antigen is as yet unknown. Each donor was a healthy Caucasian individual from Russia, aged roughly 6 to 90. The data derive from a study of blood T cells in healthy people across ages. Through a sample-barcoded 5' primer and a J-beta primer mix, a second PCR was run for roughly 6 to 12 cycles. Every cDNA was tagged by a template-switch adaptor with 12 random nucleotides. TCRdb re-derived calls from the 5' RACE reads in MiXCR, one entry per CDR3 protein. The sample has over 700,000 distinct CDR3 sequences, 20% to 30% seen once. General observations from the study: Getting older went along with TCR beta diversity per million T cells dropping roughly linearly. In long-lived donors, naive CD4+ cell counts and diversity exceeded those of aged donors.

This CDR3 has 15 amino acids. Germline-derived CDR1 and CDR2 are MDHEN and SYDVKM. V shed 3 bases and J 0 bases; nucleotides not matched to a gene: 5. A further study also used this sample, focusing on T cells of mothers and their children.

Sequences were obtained from blood. The V and J genes are TRBV28 and TRBJ2-7; 7 bases line up with TRBD1. The receptor was derived from a boy younger than 18 in good health. The CDR3 spells CASSLGQTFSYEQYF. The CDR3 DNA is TGTGCCAGCAGTTTGGGACAGACTTTCTCCTACGAGCAGTACTTC.